This T cell receptor beta chain was captured by sequencing in a study of memory CD4+ T cells and cytomegalovirus serostatus. Germline V gene sequence: CDR1 SGHVS, CDR2 FQNEAQ. The length of the CDR3 is 12 residues. V was trimmed by 4 bases and J by 5 bases, leaving 7 bases between them. Profiled with immunoSEQ multiplex PCR; TCRdb holds only in-frame clones, not every one. The repertoire holds 35,000 to 45,000 clones, with roughly 80% as singletons. Single viable CD3+CD4+CD8-CD45RO+ cells were sorted as the memory CD4+ T cells. V usage is TRBV7-8 and J usage is TRBJ2-3; D is uncertain. Source material: memory CD4+ T cells from blood. The TCR comes from an adult in good health and CMV-seronegative. The CDR3 loop is CASSSSLDTQYF. DNA of the CDR3: TGTGCCAGCAGCTCTTCGTTAGATACGCAGTATTTT.